The 27 T cell receptor beta chains below come from one sample, sequenced in a study of CD8+CD57+ T cells in acquired aplastic anemia. By flow cytometry, patients selected for sequencing had shown an expansion of CD8+CD57+ cells. TCR beta VDJ and CDR3 profiling used genomic DNA as template. TCRdb passed the reads through MiXCR, listing each CDR3 protein once. The top ten hold around 45% of the sample, which has about 160,000 distinct CDR3 sequences, 71% seen once. The sequencing sample was made of sorted CD4+, CD8+, or CD8+CD57+ T cells (not recorded which) from PBMCs. The source is a human donor with aplastic anemia.

This clonotype came up a few times. V is TRBV20-1 and J is TRBJ1-6; D remains unclear. This CDR3 has 16 amino acids. Trimming took off 3 bases at V and 16 bases at J, with 28 bases between the two ends. Germline V gives CDR1 DFQATT, CDR2 SNEGSKA (reference sequence). The CDR3 reads CSASRSQAGRNGRLHF. The CDR3 coding sequence is TGCAGTGCTAGTAGGTCTCAGGCCGGGCGAAATGGCCGACTCCACTTT.

V usage is TRBV29-1 and J usage is TRBJ1-1; D is unclear. The V and J ends lost 6 bases and 0 bases respectively, with 17 bases between them. The CDR3 extends over 15 amino acids. Germline V gene data show CDR1 as SQVTM and CDR2 as ANQGSEA. The CDR3 bases are TGCAGCGTCCCAAATTATGGCAGCATGAACACTGAAGCTTTCTTT. Protein: CSVPNYGSMNTEAFF.

The chain carries TRBV10-3 and TRBJ2-7; 13 positions match TRBD2. The CDR3 covers 13 residues. V shed 9 bases, J shed 4 bases, and the junction held 3 bases outside the gene matches. Per the germline V gene, CDR1 is ENHRY and CDR2 is SYGVKD. CDR3 amino acids: CAIRTSGSYEQYF. The CDR3 region has the DNA TGTGCCATAAGGACTAGCGGGAGTTACGAGCAGTACTTC.

This chain uses TRBV11-3 with TRBJ2-2, with 14 nucleotides matching TRBD2. CDR1 and CDR2 from the germline V gene are SGHNT and YENEEA. V lost 5 bases, J lost 2 bases, and 10 bases stayed unmatched. This CDR3 is built from 19 residues. The CDR3 loop is CASSPTSGLAGVNTGELFF. Written as DNA, the CDR3 is TGTGCCAGCAGCCCTACCTCGGGACTAGCGGGGGTCAACACCGGGGAGCTGTTTTTT. Complete variable domain (other parts from reference TRBV11-3 and TRBJ2-2): EAGVVQSPRYKIIEKKQPVAFWCNPISGHNTLYWYLQNLGQGPELLIRYENEEAVDDSQLPKDRFSAERLKGVDSTLKIQPAELGDSAVYLCASSPTSGLAGVNTGELFFGEGSRLTVL.

This CDR3 is CASSLRASGVLYEQYF. CDR3 DNA sequence: TGTGCCAGCAGCTTGAGGGCTAGCGGGGTACTCTACGAGCAGTACTTC. The chain is built from TRBV5-5 and TRBJ2-7; 9 bases are a match to TRBD2. With V trimmed by 1 base and J by 3 bases, 8 bases remained unmatched. CDR1 is SGHKS and CDR2 is YYEKEE in the germline V gene (reference sequence). The CDR3 has 16 residues.

The genes are TRBV19 and TRBJ1-3, with TRBD1 identical over 10 bases. Germline CDR1 is LNHDA and CDR2 is SQIVND (reference sequence). Losses at the gene ends were 5 bases for V and 7 bases for J; bases not matched to a gene: 2. The CDR3 loop spans 13 amino acids. Here the CDR3 reads CASSPDRGNTIYF. The CDR3 region has the DNA TGTGCCAGTAGTCCGGACAGGGGGAACACCATATATTTT.

The V call is TRBV12-3 or TRBV12-4, the J call TRBJ2-2; D remains ambiguous. V was clipped by 6 bases and J by 6 bases, with 11 bases between them. The CDR3 totals 13 residues. The chain's CDR3 is CASSPNRAGELFF. In DNA form, the CDR3 reads TGTGCCAGCAGCCCAAACCGTGCCGGGGAGCTGTTTTTT.

This sequence joins TRBV12-3 or TRBV12-4 and TRBJ2-2, with D possibly matching TRBD1 (5 bases). The CDR3 spans 12 residues. The ends were cut back, 5 bases at V and 6 bases at J, with 7 bases in the middle. CDR3 sequence reads: CASSQGAGELFF. DNA of the CDR3: TGTGCCAGCAGTCAGGGTGCCGGGGAGCTGTTTTTT.

This clonotype appeared once. The V gene is TRBV19, the J gene TRBJ2-7; 9 nucleotides agree with TRBD1. Germline values: CDR1 LNHDA, CDR2 SQIVND (reference sequence). The CDR3 runs 17 residues. The J segment lost 3 bases and the V segment lost 3 bases, leaving 12 bases of the junction unmatched. Written as DNA, the CDR3 is TGTGCCAGTAGTATCGGGACAGGGCTCAACCAGGGCTACGAGCAGTACTTC. Translation: CASSIGTGLNQGYEQYF.

Of note for this clonotype: The missing conserved phenylalanine or tryptophan at the end of this CDR3 makes a read error likely. The chain uses TRBV7-8 and TRBJ2-7; D possibly corresponds to TRBD2 (6 bases). Germline V gene lookup returns CDR1 SGHVS and CDR2 FQNEAQ. The CDR3 totals 14 residues. Trimming cost V 1 base and J 4 bases, with 11 bases left between them. The CDR3 DNA is TGTGCCAGCAGCTTAGGGACTAATTTGTACGAGCAGTACTCC. Protein sequence: CASSLGTNLYEQYS.

This clonotype was observed a handful of times. The V and J genes are TRBV7-6 and TRBJ2-7; D gene ambiguous. The CDR3 extends over 12 amino acids. CDR1 SGHVS and CDR2 FNYEAQ come from the germline V gene. V shed 4 bases and J shed 2 bases, with 6 bases lying between them. The DNA of the CDR3 is TGTGCCAGCAGCTCTCCAGCCTACGAGCAGTACTTC. Its translation is CASSSPAYEQYF.

Worth noting for this clonotype: This is likely a read error, given that the CDR3 carries no conserved phenylalanine or tryptophan at its end. V usage is TRBV28 and J usage is TRBJ2-2; possibly TRBD2 for D (7 bases). The V gene lost 7 bases and the J gene lost 3 bases, with 12 bases spanning the gap. The germline CDR1 and CDR2 sequences are MDHEN and SYDVKM. This CDR3 region has 14 residues. The CDR3 loop reads CASKGGGDTGELFL. For the CDR3, the DNA is TGTGCCAGCAAGGGGGGGGGGGACACCGGGGAGCTGTTTCTT.

As for this clonotype: A junction end diverges from the germline sequence, so it may reflect a read error. The rearrangement uses TRBV5-6 and TRBJ2-5, with 9 bases aligning to TRBD1. CDR1 is SGHDT, CDR2 YYEEEE, per germline. This CDR3 has 17 residues. CDR3 DNA: TGCGCCAGCAGCCCCAACCCAAGTGGGACAGGGAGTGAGACCCAGTACTTC. Translated: CASSPNPSGTGSETQYF.

The chain has TRBV7-8 and TRBJ1-1, with D possibly TRBD1 on 6 matching bases. This CDR3 comprises 14 residues. Germline assignment: CDR1 SGHVS and CDR2 FQNEAQ. V dropped 5 bases and J dropped 1 base, with 11 bases sitting between them. CDR3 DNA: TGTGCCAGCAGCATTGGAGGGGGGAACACTGAAGCTTTCTTT. Protein product: CASSIGGGNTEAFF.

The chain couples TRBV20-1 to TRBJ1-2; D is unclear. The V end lost 6 bases, the J end lost 4 bases, and 18 bases lay between the germline ends. Per germline, CDR1 DFQATT and CDR2 SNEGSKA (reference sequence). This CDR3 is built from 14 residues. The chain's CDR3 is CSAPREGEGYGYTF. The CDR3 DNA is TGCAGTGCCCCGAGGGAGGGCGAGGGCTATGGCTACACCTTC.

The chain has TRBV6-4 and TRBJ1-1, with 10 bases matching TRBD1. Trimming cost V 10 bases and J 3 bases; bases outside gene matches: 8. The germline V gene has CDR1 MRHNA and CDR2 SNTAGT. This CDR3 has 14 residues. The CDR3 region is CAISDRGQDTEAFF. In nucleotides, the CDR3 is TGTGCCATCAGCGACAGGGGGCAGGACACTGAAGCTTTCTTT.

The rearrangement links TRBV5-1 to TRBJ2-5, with a weak D call TRBD1 (6 bases). Looked up from germline, CDR1 is SGHRS and CDR2 is YFSETQ. The CDR3 sequence is 12 residues long. Trimming removed 6 bases from V and 5 bases from J, with 11 bases in between. CDR3 amino acids: CASTDQGETQYF. CDR3 nucleotides: TGCGCCAGCACGGACCAGGGGGAGACCCAGTACTTC. The complete variable domain, with remaining parts taken from reference TRBV5-1 and TRBJ2-5, reads KAGVTQTPRYLIKTRGQQVTLSCSPISGHRSVSWYQQTPGQGLQFLFEYFSETQRNKGNFPGRFSGRQFSNSRSEMNVSTLELGDSALYLCASTDQGETQYFGPGTRLLVL.

The rearrangement joins TRBV20-1 to TRBJ2-7; D tentatively fits TRBD1 or TRBD2 (5 bases each). CDR1 and CDR2 from the germline V gene are DFQATT and SNEGSKA (reference sequence). V lost 6 bases, J lost 1 base, and 13 bases lay in between. The CDR3 totals 13 residues. CDR3 in DNA: TGCAGTGCCCCAGGGTCGGGGTCCTACGAGCAGTACGTC. It encodes CSAPGSGSYEQYV.

At least ten counts were recorded for this clonotype. The V call is TRBV12-3 or TRBV12-4, the J call TRBJ2-5; the match to TRBD1 covers 9 bases. V was pared by 7 bases and J by 5 bases, with 8 bases of the junction left unmatched. The CDR3 is made up of 14 amino acids. The CDR3: CASTRTGVRETQYF. The CDR3 DNA is TGTGCCAGCACCCGGACAGGGGTAAGGGAGACCCAGTACTTC.

The J gene is TRBJ2-7, the V gene TRBV7-6; a possible D gene is TRBD1 (5 bases). Germline CDR1 and CDR2: SGHVS and FNYEAQ. The V end lost 5 bases, the J end lost 5 bases, and 16 bases lay between the germline ends. This CDR3 is 14 amino acids long. The DNA of the CDR3 is TGTGCCAGCAGCCCCCTCCAAGGGGAAAACGAGCAGTACTTC. The encoded protein is CASSPLQGENEQYF.

This clonotype was detected only once. The CDR3 sequence: CSAKDRGSADTQYF. CDR3 coding DNA: TGCAGTGCTAAGGATCGCGGGAGCGCAGATACGCAGTATTTT. The V call is TRBV20-1, the J call TRBJ2-3, with TRBD2 matching 7 bases. The germline V gene has CDR1 DFQATT and CDR2 SNEGSKA (reference sequence). V shed 4 bases, J shed 4 bases, and the junction held 8 bases outside the gene matches. The CDR3 totals 14 residues.

This chain joins TRBV4-2 and TRBJ2-7; TRBD1 aligns across 9 bases. Trimming took 1 base from V and 1 from J; bases not matched to a gene: 8. Germline CDR1 LGHNA, CDR2 YNFKEQ. The CDR3 runs 17 residues. The CDR3 DNA sequence: TGTGCCAGCAGCCAAGCTAGCGCGACAGGGGGGTCCTACGAGCAGTACTTC. Translating it yields CASSQASATGGSYEQYF.

The genes are TRBV10-1 and TRBJ2-1, with 8 bases identical to TRBD1. The CDR3 is made up of 16 amino acids. In germline, CDR1 is WNHNN, CDR2 SYGVQD (reference sequence). J was trimmed by 5 bases and V by 5 bases; bases with no gene match: 11. The DNA of the CDR3 is TGCGCCAGCAGTAAAAGCAGGGGGCTACGTAACAATGAGCAGTTCTTC. As protein: CASSKSRGLRNNEQFF.

Regarding this clonotype: Since no conserved phenylalanine or tryptophan closes the CDR3, a read error is the likely cause. The DNA is omitted, as the CDR3 cannot be located on it reliably, and the CDR3 follows TCRdb's listing. The chain employs TRBV20-1 and TRBJ2-7. The length of the CDR3 is 12 amino acids, counting both ends. CDR1 is DFQATT and CDR2 is SNEGSKA in the germline V gene (reference sequence). CDR3 protein: CSARDPLPGQDS.

The chain employs TRBV7-2 and TRBJ2-1; 13 bases match TRBD2. V was pared by 5 bases and J by 4 bases, with 2 bases of the junction left unmatched. The germline V gene has CDR1 SGHTA and CDR2 FQGNSA. CDR3 length: 15 residues. The CDR3 DNA reads as TGTGCCAGCAGCGGGACTAGCGGGGTGTACAATGAGCAGTTCTTC. This translates into CASSGTSGVYNEQFF.

The chain couples TRBV19 to TRBJ2-7; D is ambiguous. Germline lookup yields CDR1 LNHDA and CDR2 SQIVND (reference sequence). The CDR3 loop spans 11 amino acids. Trimming pared 5 bases from V and 3 bases from J, leaving 5 bases between. For the CDR3, the DNA is TGTGCCAGTAGTCAAGACTACGAGCAGTACTTC. Translated: CASSQDYEQYF.

The table lists this clonotype with a few counts. V usage is TRBV20-1 and J usage is TRBJ1-1; tentative D call: TRBD1 (5 bases). Trimming left V 5 bases short and J 7 bases short, with 14 bases between. Per the germline V gene, CDR1 is DFQATT and CDR2 is SNEGSKA (reference sequence). The CDR3 sequence is 12 residues long. The CDR3 protein is CSAGDHSLEAFF. DNA for the CDR3: TGCAGTGCTGGGGACCACTCGCTTGAAGCTTTCTTT.